This T cell receptor (beta chain) was sequenced during a study of blood T cell repertoires in COVID-19. Study summary: Spain, Italy and the United States supplied samples that represented acute and convalescent COVID-19. Nucleic acid was either cDNA or gDNA, and it came from T cells, B-cell-depleted T cells, or PBMCs.

Germline CDR1 KGHSH, CDR2 LQKENI. V was shortened by 0 bases and J by 7 bases, with 10 bases between the two germline ends. The CDR3 consists of 15 residues. Libraries were prepared by immunoSEQ multiplex PCR; TCRdb keeps only in-frame clonotypes and omits some of them. The sample lists 150,000 to 200,000 clones, around 87% occurring once. The TCR sequence derives from an elderly woman in a cohort sampled during active or convalescent COVID-19. The rearrangement uses TRBV18 and TRBJ1-6, with a weak D call TRBD1 (5 bases). The sample taken for sequencing was peripheral blood. Here the CDR3 reads CASSPPAGKNSPLHF. CDR3 nucleotide sequence: TGTGCCAGCTCACCACCGGCAGGGAAGAATTCACCCCTCCACTTT.